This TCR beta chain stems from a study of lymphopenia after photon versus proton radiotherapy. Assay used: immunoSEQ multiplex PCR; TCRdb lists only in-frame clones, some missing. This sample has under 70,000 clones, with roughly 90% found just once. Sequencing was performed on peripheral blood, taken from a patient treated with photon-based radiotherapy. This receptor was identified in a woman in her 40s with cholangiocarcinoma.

CDR3 sequence reads: CASSPSARREQYF. The CDR3 nucleotides are TGTGCCAGCAGTCCTAGCGCCCGCAGAGAGCAGTACTTC. The chain employs TRBV28 and TRBJ2-7; D is perhaps TRBD2 (6 bases). Germline V gene lookup returns CDR1 MDHEN and CDR2 SYDVKM. CDR3 length equals 13 residues. Trimming cost V 5 bases and J 7 bases, with 15 bases left between them. Combining the CDR3 with reference TRBV28 and TRBJ2-7 gives the whole variable domain DVKVTQSSRYLVKRTGEKVFLECVQDMDHENMFWYRQDPGLGLRLIYFSYDVKMKEKGDIPEGYSVSREKKERFSLILESASTNQTSMYLCASSPSARREQYFGPGTRLTVT.